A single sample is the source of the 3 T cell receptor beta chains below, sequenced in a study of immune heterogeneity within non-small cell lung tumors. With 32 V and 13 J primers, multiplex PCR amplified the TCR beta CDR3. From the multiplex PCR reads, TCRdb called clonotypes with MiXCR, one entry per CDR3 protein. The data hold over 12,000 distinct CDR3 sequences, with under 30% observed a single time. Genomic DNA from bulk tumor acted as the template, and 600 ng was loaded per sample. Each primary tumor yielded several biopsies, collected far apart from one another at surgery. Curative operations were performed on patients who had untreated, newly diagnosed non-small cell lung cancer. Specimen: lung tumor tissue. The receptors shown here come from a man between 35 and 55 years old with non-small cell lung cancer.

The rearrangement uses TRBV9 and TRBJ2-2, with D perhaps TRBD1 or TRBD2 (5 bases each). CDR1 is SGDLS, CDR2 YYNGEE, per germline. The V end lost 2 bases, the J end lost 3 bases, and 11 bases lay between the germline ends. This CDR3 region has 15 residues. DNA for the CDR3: TGTGCCAGCAGCGTGGGGGTTACGGACACCGGGGAGCTGTTTTTT. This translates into CASSVGVTDTGELFF.

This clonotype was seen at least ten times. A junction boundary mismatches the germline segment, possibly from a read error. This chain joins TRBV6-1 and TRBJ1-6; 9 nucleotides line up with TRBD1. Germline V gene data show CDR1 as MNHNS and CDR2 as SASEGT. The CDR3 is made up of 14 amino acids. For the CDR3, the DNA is TGTGCCGGCAGTCGGACAGGGGAGGGTTCACCCCTCCACTTT. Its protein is CAGSRTGEGSPLHF.

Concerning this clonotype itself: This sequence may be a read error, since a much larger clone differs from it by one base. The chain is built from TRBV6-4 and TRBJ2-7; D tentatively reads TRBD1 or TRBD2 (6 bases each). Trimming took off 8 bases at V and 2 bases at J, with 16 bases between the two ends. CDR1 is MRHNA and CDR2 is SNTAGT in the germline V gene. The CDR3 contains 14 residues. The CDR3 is CASWIGGSPYEQYF. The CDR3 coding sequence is TGTGCCAGCTGGATAGGGGGGAGCCCCTACGAGCAGTACTTC.